The 15 T cell receptor beta chains presented below share a single source sample, sequenced in a study of read filtering for tumor transcriptome and immune sequencing. Molecular barcoded adaptors covering alpha/delta and beta/gamma chains were used on around 400 ng RNA. MiXCR, run by TCRdb on the reads, gives a single entry per CDR3 protein. Of 40,000 to 50,000 distinct CDR3 sequences detected, 13% appear once; the ten largest clones hold 25% to 35%. Sequencing input: a population of CD138-negative cells sorted from bone marrow. These receptors were taken from a donor aged 40 or older with multiple myeloma.

This clonotype was counted between two and nine times. The chain uses TRBV12-3 or TRBV12-4 and TRBJ2-2; no firm D call. Trimming took off 2 bases at V and 1 base at J, with 5 bases between the two ends. The CDR3 covers 14 residues. CDR3 region: CASSLWRNTGELFF. The CDR3 DNA reads as TGTGCCAGCAGTTTATGGCGGAACACCGGGGAGCTGTTTTTT.

This clonotype was recorded at least ten times. The J gene is TRBJ2-7, the V gene TRBV11-2; TRBD2 matches at 10 bases. The trim removed 5 bases at V and 6 bases at J, leaving 13 bases unmatched. Germline CDR1 SGHAT, CDR2 FQNNGV. This CDR3 has 16 residues. The CDR3 spells CASSGLLAGTAGEQYF. The CDR3 DNA sequence: TGTGCCAGCAGCGGACTACTAGCGGGGACTGCTGGCGAGCAGTACTTC.

This clonotype has a count of ten or more. In DNA form, the CDR3 reads TGCGCCAGCAGCCTCTCCTCGGGGGAACTAGCGGGATTCTACGAGCAGTACTTC. This encodes CASSLSSGELAGFYEQYF. V is TRBV5-1 and J is TRBJ2-7; the match to TRBD2 covers 10 bases. This CDR3 is 18 amino acids long. Germline loops: CDR1 SGHRS, CDR2 YFSETQ. V shed 4 bases, J shed 3 bases, and the junction held 16 bases outside the gene matches.

This clonotype is medium-sized in the sample. The J gene is TRBJ2-1, the V gene TRBV3-1; perhaps TRBD2 as D (6 bases). V dropped 4 bases and J dropped 9 bases, with 13 bases sitting between them. From germline, CDR1 is LGHDT and CDR2 YNNKEL (reference sequence). The CDR3 runs to 13 residues. CDR3 in DNA: TGTGCCAGCAGCCGTCTAGCGTCGAGTGAGCAGTTCTTC. This encodes CASSRLASSEQFF.

This clonotype was picked up many times. The chain recombines TRBV6-2 or TRBV6-3 with TRBJ2-5; no clear D. The germline CDR1 and CDR2 sequences are MNHEY and SVGEGT. Trimming took 6 bases from V and 0 from J, leaving 14 bases between them. The CDR3 sequence is 15 residues long. The CDR3 region has the DNA TGTGCCAGCAGCCTTAGCAGCCAGTACCAAGAGACCCAGTACTTC. Translated: CASSLSSQYQETQYF.

This clonotype has at least ten counts. This chain links TRBV6-1 with TRBJ1-1, with D tentatively TRBD1 (5 bases). The V gene's germline CDR1 is MNHNS and CDR2 SASEGT. V was pared by 5 bases and J by 4 bases, with 11 bases between. This CDR3 has 13 residues. CDR3 DNA: TGTGCCAGCAGTCGAAGACAGCCCACTGAAGCTTTCTTT. Residues: CASSRRQPTEAFF.

This clonotype is termed medium-sized. The chain links TRBV7-9 to TRBJ2-1, with 10 bases fitting TRBD2. Germline V gives CDR1 SEHNR, CDR2 FQNEAQ (reference sequence). V lost 3 bases to trimming and J lost 5 bases; unmatched junction nucleotides: 4. The CDR3 totals 15 residues. CDR3 amino acids: CASSFPGTSDNEQFF. CDR3 in DNA: TGTGCCAGCAGCTTCCCCGGGACTAGCGACAATGAGCAGTTCTTC.

This clonotype was recorded at least ten times. CDR3 DNA sequence: TGTGCCACCAGTGACGCGGGGGCGGGCACTGAAGCTTTCTTT. This encodes CATSDAGAGTEAFF. This sequence joins TRBV24-1 and TRBJ1-1, with D perhaps matching TRBD1 (6 bases). Looked up from germline, CDR1 is KGHDR and CDR2 is SFDVKD. The CDR3 extends over 14 amino acids. Between the trimmed V and J ends, which lost 4 bases and 4 bases, there was a span of 12 bases.

This clonotype was detected only a few times. The chain links TRBV18 to TRBJ2-7; possible D gene TRBD1, 6 bases. The length of the CDR3 is 15 residues. V lost 6 bases, J lost 0 bases, and 15 bases lay in between. In germline, CDR1 is KGHSH, CDR2 LQKENI. The CDR3 coding sequence is TGTGCCAGCTCCGTCGGACAGACGAGCTCCTACGAGCAGTACTTC. This encodes CASSVGQTSSYEQYF.

With respect to this clonotype: The germline gene is not matched at one end of the junction; a read error may be the cause. The chain links TRBV20-1 to TRBJ2-5; 9 nucleotides match TRBD1. The CDR3 length is 18 residues. The V gene's germline CDR1 is DFQATT and CDR2 SNEGSKA (reference sequence). CDR3 sequence reads: CSARGTGLTIGGQEAQYF. The CDR3 nucleotides are TGCAGTGCCCGGGGGACAGGGCTCACGATCGGCGGCCAAGAGGCCCAGTACTTC.

The DNA for the CDR3 is TGTGCCAGCAGCGCCAGGGTAGTCGACACTGAAGCTTTCTTT. Translating it yields CASSARVVDTEAFF. The rearrangement links TRBV9 to TRBJ1-1, with D perhaps matching TRBD1 (5 bases). Germline lookup yields CDR1 SGDLS and CDR2 YYNGEE. Trimming took 3 bases from V and 3 from J, leaving 12 bases between them. The CDR3 consists of 14 residues.

This clonotype appeared many times. The genes are TRBV4-1 and TRBJ2-1; weak D call: TRBD2 (5 bases). Trimming took 0 bases from V and 2 from J, leaving 8 bases between them. The CDR3 sequence is 15 residues long. CDR1 and CDR2 (germline): MGHRA, YSYEKL. The CDR3 DNA reads TGCGCCAGCAGCCAAGATCTGACTACCTACAATGAGCAGTTCTTC. It yields the protein CASSQDLTTYNEQFF.

Ten or more counts support this clonotype. The chain has TRBV20-1 and TRBJ2-7; D uncertain. Germline assignment: CDR1 DFQATT and CDR2 SNEGSKA (reference sequence). Trimming left V 0 bases short and J 3 bases short, with 12 bases between. The CDR3 extends over 14 amino acids. For the CDR3, the DNA is TGCAGTGCTAGAGATGGGCAGAGAGGCTACGAGCAGTACTTC. Encoded protein: CSARDGQRGYEQYF.

This clonotype was detected ten times or more. The rearrangement links TRBV12-3 or TRBV12-4 to TRBJ1-2; perhaps TRBD1 as D (6 bases). CDR3 length equals 13 residues. The ends were cut back, 5 bases at V and 4 bases at J, with 11 bases in the middle. CDR3 sequence reads: CASSRDTSYGYTF. The CDR3 nucleotides are TGTGCCAGCAGTCGGGACACCTCCTATGGCTACACCTTC.

Judged by abundance, this clonotype is medium-sized. The rearrangement uses TRBV12-3 or TRBV12-4 and TRBJ2-1; D gene ambiguous. Between the trimmed V and J ends, which lost 5 bases and 7 bases, there was a span of 12 bases. The CDR3 runs 13 residues. Here the CDR3 reads CASSPAVMNEQFF. For the CDR3, the DNA is TGTGCCAGCAGTCCAGCCGTGATGAATGAGCAGTTCTTC.